These 14 T cell receptor beta chains came from one sample sequenced in a study of T-cell reconstitution after alpha-beta-depleted transplantation in children. Preparing the TCRbeta library involved the use of unique molecular identifiers. TCRdb processed the PCR reads anew with MiXCR; each CDR3 protein has one entry. The table includes 200,000 to 250,000 distinct CDR3 sequences, about 9.2% detected once. Sample: PBMCs from the stem cell graft donor, taken from the stem cell graft. These receptor sequences come from a human donor who donated a stem cell graft to a child with acute lymphoblastic leukemia.

This clonotype was counted a few times. The J gene is TRBJ1-1, the V gene TRBV4-2; TRBD1 agrees at 8 bases. The CDR3 sequence is 14 residues long. V shed 0 bases and J 11 bases; nucleotides not matched to a gene: 8. Germline V gene data show CDR1 as LGHNA and CDR2 as YNFKEQ. CDR3 bases: TGTGCCAGCAGCCAAGAACAGAACAGGGGGACGGCTTTCTTT. It codes for CASSQEQNRGTAFF.

The chain employs TRBV5-5 and TRBJ1-2; D gene uncertain. The CDR3 runs 15 residues. The germline V and J ends were trimmed by 4 bases and 2 bases, with 15 bases remaining between them. The germline V gene has CDR1 SGHKS and CDR2 YYEKEE (reference sequence). CDR3 amino acids: CASSRESWQNYGYTF. The CDR3 nucleotides are TGTGCCAGCAGCCGCGAGTCTTGGCAGAACTATGGCTACACCTTC.

This clonotype was detected many times. The chain carries TRBV6-5 and TRBJ2-3; 11 bases line up with TRBD1. The V and J ends lost 2 bases and 3 bases, in that order; junction bases with no gene match: 7. The CDR3 contains 17 residues. Per germline, CDR1 MNHEY and CDR2 SVGAGI. For the CDR3, the DNA is TGTGCCAGCAGTTACGCCGGGGGGACAGGGGGTACAGATACGCAGTATTTT. Translating it yields CASSYAGGTGGTDTQYF.

The rearrangement links TRBV5-1 to TRBJ2-7; 9 nucleotides line up with TRBD2. CDR1 is SGHRS, CDR2 YFSETQ, per germline. The CDR3 consists of 15 residues. V was clipped by 2 bases and J by 4 bases; unmatched bases: 7. CDR3 in amino acids: CASSFGASGVYEQYF. The CDR3 DNA reads as TGCGCCAGCAGCTTCGGCGCTAGCGGGGTTTACGAGCAGTACTTC.

The chain couples TRBV4-3 to TRBJ1-4; 12 bases agree with TRBD1. The CDR3 contains 15 residues. Germline CDR1 reads LGHNA; CDR2 reads YSLEER. Losses at the gene ends were 3 bases for V and 7 bases for J; bases not matched to a gene: 3. The CDR3 spells CASSQAGQGAEKLFF. CDR3 sequence (DNA): TGCGCCAGCAGCCAGGCGGGACAGGGGGCTGAAAAACTGTTTTTT.

This chain joins TRBV15 and TRBJ1-2, with D possibly being TRBD1 (5 bases). The CDR3 runs to 13 residues. Trimming stripped 1 base from V and 4 bases from J, with 7 bases between. The germline gives CDR1 LNHNV, CDR2 YYDKDF (reference sequence). The CDR3 DNA sequence: TGTGCCACCAGCAGAGCGGGGGGCTATGGCTACACCTTC. It translates to CATSRAGGYGYTF.

V gene TRBV3-1 combines with J gene TRBJ1-2; TRBD1 might be the D (6 bases). The CDR3 sequence is 14 residues long. Germline lookup yields CDR1 LGHDT and CDR2 YNNKEL (reference sequence). The V end lost 4 bases, the J end lost 2 bases, and 11 bases lay between the germline ends. In DNA, the CDR3 is TGTGCCAGCAGCCGTGAGGGGGGGAACTATGGCTACACCTTC. As protein: CASSREGGNYGYTF. The variable domain in full, completed from reference TRBV3-1 and TRBJ1-2, reads DTAVSQTPKYLVTQMGNDKSIKCEQNLGHDTMYWYKQDSKKFLKIMFSYNNKELIINETVPNRFSPKSPDKAHLNLHINSLELGDSAVYFCASSREGGNYGYTFGSGTRLTVV.

This chain connects TRBV11-2 to TRBJ2-6; 9 bases are a match to TRBD1. CDR1 is SGHAT, CDR2 FQNNGV, per germline. The CDR3 runs 18 residues. After removal of 3 bases from V and 0 bases from J, the junction contained 6 bases not matched to a gene. CDR3 in DNA: TGTGCCAGCAGCTTTATAGGACAGGGGAACTCTGGGGCCAACGTCCTGACTTTC. Its protein is CASSFIGQGNSGANVLTF.

The chain carries TRBV29-1 and TRBJ1-2; D gene unclear. The germline V gene has CDR1 SQVTM and CDR2 ANQGSEA. This CDR3 region has 10 residues. V was pared by 2 bases and J by 5 bases, with 3 bases between. For the CDR3, the DNA is TGCAGCGTTGAAAATTATGGCTACACCTTC. Protein sequence: CSVENYGYTF.

This clonotype was counted many times. This rearrangement joins TRBV5-1 to TRBJ1-1, with a possible D match to TRBD1 (5 bases). The CDR3 covers 14 residues. The germline V gene encodes CDR1 SGHRS and CDR2 YFSETQ. V was shortened by 0 bases and J by 1 base, with 7 bases between the two germline ends. CDR3 bases: TGCGCCAGCAGCTTGGCTACAGGGAACACTGAAGCTTTCTTT. Amino acids: CASSLATGNTEAFF. Based on the CDR3 plus reference TRBV5-1 and TRBJ1-1, the full variable domain is KAGVTQTPRYLIKTRGQQVTLSCSPISGHRSVSWYQQTPGQGLQFLFEYFSETQRNKGNFPGRFSGRQFSNSRSEMNVSTLELGDSALYLCASSLATGNTEAFFGQGTRLTVV.

This clonotype showed up many times. This chain links TRBV11-2 with TRBJ2-2; 8 nucleotides agree with TRBD1. CDR3 length equals 17 residues. V shed 5 bases, J shed 3 bases, and the junction held 11 bases outside the gene matches. Germline V gene lookup returns CDR1 SGHAT and CDR2 FQNNGV. CDR3 nucleotide sequence: TGTGCCAGCAGCCCTGCTTCCGGACAGGGTTACACCGGGGAGCTGTTTTTT. This codes for CASSPASGQGYTGELFF.

This clonotype was counted many times. The chain is built from TRBV29-1 and TRBJ1-2; maybe TRBD1 (5 bases). Trimming shortened V by 7 bases and J by 7 bases, and 13 bases separated the two germline ends. The CDR3 sequence is 11 residues long. The germline V gene has CDR1 SQVTM and CDR2 ANQGSEA. The CDR3 sequence: CSGGDRGGYTF. As DNA, the CDR3 is TGCAGCGGCGGGGACCGGGGTGGCTACACCTTC.

This clonotype turned up a few times. The chain couples TRBV10-2 to TRBJ1-5, with TRBD1 identical over 9 bases. This CDR3 is 15 amino acids long. J lost 4 bases, V lost 2 bases, and 3 bases had no gene match. The germline V gene encodes CDR1 WSHSY and CDR2 SAAADI. The CDR3: CASSELGQGNQPQHF. DNA of the CDR3: TGCGCCAGCAGTGAGCTCGGACAGGGGAATCAGCCCCAGCATTTT.

The chain recombines TRBV5-1 with TRBJ1-1; D is possibly TRBD1 (6 bases). This CDR3 region has 14 residues. The ends were cut back, 4 bases at V and 0 bases at J, with 10 bases in the middle. CDR1 and CDR2 from the germline V gene are SGHRS and YFSETQ. CDR3 bases: TGCGCCAGCAGCCCAGGGGTGGTGAACACTGAAGCTTTCTTT. Protein: CASSPGVVNTEAFF.